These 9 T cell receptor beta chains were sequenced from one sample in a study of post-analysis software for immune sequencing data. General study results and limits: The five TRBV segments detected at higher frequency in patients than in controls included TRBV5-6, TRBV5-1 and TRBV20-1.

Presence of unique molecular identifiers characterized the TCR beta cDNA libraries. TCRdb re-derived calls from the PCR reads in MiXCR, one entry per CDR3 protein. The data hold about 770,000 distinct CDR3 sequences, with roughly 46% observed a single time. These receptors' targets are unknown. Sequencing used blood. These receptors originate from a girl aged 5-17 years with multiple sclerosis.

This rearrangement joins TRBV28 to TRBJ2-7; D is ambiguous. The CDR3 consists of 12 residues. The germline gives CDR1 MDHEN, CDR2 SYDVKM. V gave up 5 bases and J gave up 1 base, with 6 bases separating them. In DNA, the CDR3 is TGTGCCAGCAGTAAACCATCCTACGAGCAGTACTTC. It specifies CASSKPSYEQYF.

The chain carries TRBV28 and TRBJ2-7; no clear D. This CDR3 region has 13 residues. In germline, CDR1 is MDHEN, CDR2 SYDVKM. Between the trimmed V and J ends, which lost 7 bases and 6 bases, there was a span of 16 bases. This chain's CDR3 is CASNWGSGTEQYF. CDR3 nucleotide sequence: TGTGCCAGCAATTGGGGTTCGGGTACCGAGCAGTACTTC. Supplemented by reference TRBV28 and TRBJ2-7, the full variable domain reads DVKVTQSSRYLVKRTGEKVFLECVQDMDHENMFWYRQDPGLGLRLIYFSYDVKMKEKGDIPEGYSVSREKKERFSLILESASTNQTSMYLCASNWGSGTEQYFGPGTRLTVT.

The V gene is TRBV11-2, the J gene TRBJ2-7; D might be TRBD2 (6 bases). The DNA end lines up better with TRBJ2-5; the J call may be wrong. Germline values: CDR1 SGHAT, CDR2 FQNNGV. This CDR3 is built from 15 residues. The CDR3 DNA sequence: TGTGCCAGCAGCTTAGGTTCAGTGGAGGGGGAGACCCAGTACTTC. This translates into CASSLGSVEGETQYF.

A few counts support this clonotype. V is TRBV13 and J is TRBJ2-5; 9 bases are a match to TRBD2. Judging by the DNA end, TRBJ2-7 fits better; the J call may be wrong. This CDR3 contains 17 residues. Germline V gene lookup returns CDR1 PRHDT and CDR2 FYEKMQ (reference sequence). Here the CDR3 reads CASSDRSRGGLANEQYF. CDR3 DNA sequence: TGTGCCAGCAGCGACAGATCCCGGGGGGGACTAGCTAACGAGCAGTACTTC.

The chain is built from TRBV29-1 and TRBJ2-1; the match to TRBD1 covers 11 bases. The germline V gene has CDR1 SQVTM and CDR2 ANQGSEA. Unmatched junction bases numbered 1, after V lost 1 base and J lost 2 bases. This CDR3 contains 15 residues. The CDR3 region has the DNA TGCAGCGTTGAAGGGGGACAGGGGGCCTACAATGAGCAGTTCTTC. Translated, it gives CSVEGGQGAYNEQFF.

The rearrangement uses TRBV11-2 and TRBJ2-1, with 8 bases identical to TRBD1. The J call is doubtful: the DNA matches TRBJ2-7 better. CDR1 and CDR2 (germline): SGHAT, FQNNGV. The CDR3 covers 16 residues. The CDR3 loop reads CASSRLAGGPMNEQYF. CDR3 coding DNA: TGTGCCAGCAGCCGATTGGCAGGGGGCCCCATGAATGAGCAGTACTTC.

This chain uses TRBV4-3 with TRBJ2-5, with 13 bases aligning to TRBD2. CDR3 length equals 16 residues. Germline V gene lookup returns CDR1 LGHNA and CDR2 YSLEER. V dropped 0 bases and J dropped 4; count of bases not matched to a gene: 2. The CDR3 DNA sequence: TGCGCCAGCAGCCAAGAGGGACTAGCGGGACTAGAGACCCAGTACTTC. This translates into CASSQEGLAGLETQYF.

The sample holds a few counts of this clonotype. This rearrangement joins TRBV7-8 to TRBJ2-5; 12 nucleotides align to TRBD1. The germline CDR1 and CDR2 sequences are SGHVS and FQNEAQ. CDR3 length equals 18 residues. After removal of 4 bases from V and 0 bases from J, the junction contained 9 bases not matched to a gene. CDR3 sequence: CASSSPRDRGLYQETQYF. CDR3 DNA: TGTGCCAGCAGCTCCCCCCGGGACAGGGGGCTTTACCAAGAGACCCAGTACTTC.

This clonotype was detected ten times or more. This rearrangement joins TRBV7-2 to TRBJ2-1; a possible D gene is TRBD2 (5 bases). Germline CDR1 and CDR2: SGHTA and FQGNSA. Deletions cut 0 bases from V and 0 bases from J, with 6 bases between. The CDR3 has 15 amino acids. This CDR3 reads CASSLAGSSYNEQFF. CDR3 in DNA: TGTGCCAGCAGCTTAGCGGGGAGCTCCTACAATGAGCAGTTCTTC.